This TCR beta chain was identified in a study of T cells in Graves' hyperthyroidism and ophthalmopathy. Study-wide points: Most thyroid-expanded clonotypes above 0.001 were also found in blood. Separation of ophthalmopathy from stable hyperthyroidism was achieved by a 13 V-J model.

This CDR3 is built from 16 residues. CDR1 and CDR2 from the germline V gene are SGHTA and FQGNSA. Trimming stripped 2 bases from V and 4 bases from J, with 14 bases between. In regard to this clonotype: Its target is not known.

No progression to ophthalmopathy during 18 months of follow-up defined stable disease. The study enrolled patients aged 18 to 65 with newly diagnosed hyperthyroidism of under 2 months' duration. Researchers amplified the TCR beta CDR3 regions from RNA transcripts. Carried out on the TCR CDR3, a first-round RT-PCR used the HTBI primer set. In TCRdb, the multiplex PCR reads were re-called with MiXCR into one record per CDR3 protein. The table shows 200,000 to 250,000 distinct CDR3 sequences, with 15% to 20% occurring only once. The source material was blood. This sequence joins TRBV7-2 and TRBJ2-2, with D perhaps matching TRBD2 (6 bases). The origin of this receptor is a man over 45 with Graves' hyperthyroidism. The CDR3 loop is CASSLFVGSGTGELFF. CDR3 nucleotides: TGTGCCAGCAGCTTATTTGTCGGGAGTGGCACCGGGGAGCTGTTTTTT.